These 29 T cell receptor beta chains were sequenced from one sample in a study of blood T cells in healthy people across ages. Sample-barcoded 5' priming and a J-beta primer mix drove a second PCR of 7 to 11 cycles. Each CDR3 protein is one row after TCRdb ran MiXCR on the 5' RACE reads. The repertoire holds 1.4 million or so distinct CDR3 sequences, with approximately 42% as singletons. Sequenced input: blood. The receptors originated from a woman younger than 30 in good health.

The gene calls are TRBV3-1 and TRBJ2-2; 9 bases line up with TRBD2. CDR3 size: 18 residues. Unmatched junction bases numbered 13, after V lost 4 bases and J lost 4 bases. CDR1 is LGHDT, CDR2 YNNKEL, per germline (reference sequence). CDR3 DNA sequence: TGTGCCAGCAGCCTAGAACGGTCGGTGCGGGGGGGCACCGGGGAGCTGTTTTTT. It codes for CASSLERSVRGGTGELFF.

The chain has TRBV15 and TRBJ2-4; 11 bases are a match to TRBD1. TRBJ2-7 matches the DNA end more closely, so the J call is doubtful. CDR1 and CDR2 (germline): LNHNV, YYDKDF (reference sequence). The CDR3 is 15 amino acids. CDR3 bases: TGTGCCACCAGCGGCGGGACAGGGGGTTTGAACGAGCAGTACTTC. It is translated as CATSGGTGGLNEQYF.

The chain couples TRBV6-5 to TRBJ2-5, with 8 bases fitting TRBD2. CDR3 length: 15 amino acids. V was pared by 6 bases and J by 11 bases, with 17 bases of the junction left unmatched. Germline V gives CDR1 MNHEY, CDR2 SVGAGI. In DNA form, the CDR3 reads TGTGCCAGCAGCTTGGGACTAGAGGGCATCAATGAGCAGTACTTC. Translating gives CASSLGLEGINEQYF.

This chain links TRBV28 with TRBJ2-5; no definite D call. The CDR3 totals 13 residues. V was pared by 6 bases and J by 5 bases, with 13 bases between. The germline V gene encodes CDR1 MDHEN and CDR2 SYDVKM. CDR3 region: CASSPHVVETQYF. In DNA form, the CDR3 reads TGTGCCAGCAGCCCTCATGTGGTGGAGACCCAGTACTTC.

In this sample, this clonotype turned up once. Here the CDR3 DNA reads TGCAGTGCTAGAAGGCAGGGAAGGGGGCTCAATCAGCCCCAGCATTTT. As protein: CSARRQGRGLNQPQHF. This chain joins TRBV20-1 and TRBJ1-5; 7 bases map to TRBD1. From germline, CDR1 is DFQATT and CDR2 SNEGSKA (reference sequence). J was trimmed by 3 bases and V by 2 bases; bases with no gene match: 10. The CDR3 spans 16 residues.

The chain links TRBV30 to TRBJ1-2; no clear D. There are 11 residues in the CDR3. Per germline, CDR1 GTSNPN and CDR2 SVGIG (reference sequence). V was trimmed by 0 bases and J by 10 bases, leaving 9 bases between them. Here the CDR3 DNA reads TGTGCCTGGAGTGTAATTCGCTTCTACACCTTC. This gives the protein CAWSVIRFYTF. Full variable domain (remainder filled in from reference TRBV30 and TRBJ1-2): SQTIHQWPATLVQPVGSPLSLECTVEGTSNPNLYWYRQAAGRGLQLLFYSVGIGQISSEVPQNLSASRPQDRQFILSSKKLLLSDSGFYLCAWSVIRFYTFGSGTRLTVV.

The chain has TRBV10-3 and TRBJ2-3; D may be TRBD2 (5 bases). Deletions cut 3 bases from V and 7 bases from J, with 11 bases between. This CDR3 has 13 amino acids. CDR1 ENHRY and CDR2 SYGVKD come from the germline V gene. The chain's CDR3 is CAISEPYGNTQYF. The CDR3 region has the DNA TGTGCCATCAGTGAACCCTACGGGAATACGCAGTATTTT.

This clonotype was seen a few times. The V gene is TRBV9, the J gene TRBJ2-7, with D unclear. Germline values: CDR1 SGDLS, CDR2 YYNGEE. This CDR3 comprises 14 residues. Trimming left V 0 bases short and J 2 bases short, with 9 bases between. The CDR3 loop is CASSVATIPYEQYF. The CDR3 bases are TGTGCCAGCAGCGTAGCGACGATTCCCTACGAGCAGTACTTC.

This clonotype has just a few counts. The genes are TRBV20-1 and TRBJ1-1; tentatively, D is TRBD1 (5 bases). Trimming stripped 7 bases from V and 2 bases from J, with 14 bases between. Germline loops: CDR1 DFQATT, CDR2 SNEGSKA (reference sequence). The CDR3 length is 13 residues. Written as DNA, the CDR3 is TGCAGTGTGCTGTCAGGGCGTAACACTGAAGCTTTCTTT. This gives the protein CSVLSGRNTEAFF.

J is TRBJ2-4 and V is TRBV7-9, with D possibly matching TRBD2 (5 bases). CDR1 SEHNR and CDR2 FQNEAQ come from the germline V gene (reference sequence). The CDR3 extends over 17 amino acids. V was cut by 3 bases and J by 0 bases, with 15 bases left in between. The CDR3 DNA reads TGTGCCAGCAGCTTGCGGGTTAGCAGACAAGCCAAAAACATTCAGTACTTC. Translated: CASSLRVSRQAKNIQYF.

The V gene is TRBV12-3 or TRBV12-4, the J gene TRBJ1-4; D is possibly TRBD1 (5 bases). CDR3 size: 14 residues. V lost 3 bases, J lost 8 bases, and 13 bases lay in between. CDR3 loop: CASSFPGLGEKLFF. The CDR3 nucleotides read TGTGCCAGCAGTTTCCCAGGGTTAGGGGAAAAACTGTTTTTT.

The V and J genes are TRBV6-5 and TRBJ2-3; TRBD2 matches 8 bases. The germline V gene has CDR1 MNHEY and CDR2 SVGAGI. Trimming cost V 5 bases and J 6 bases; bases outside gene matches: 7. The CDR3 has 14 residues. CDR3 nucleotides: TGTGCCAGCAGTAGGGGACTAGTGTGGGATACGCAGTATTTT. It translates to CASSRGLVWDTQYF.

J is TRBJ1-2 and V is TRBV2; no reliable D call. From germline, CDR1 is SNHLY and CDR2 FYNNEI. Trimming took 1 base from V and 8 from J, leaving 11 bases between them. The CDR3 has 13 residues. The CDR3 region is CASSEERFKGYTF. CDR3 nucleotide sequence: TGTGCCAGCAGTGAAGAACGTTTTAAAGGCTACACCTTC.

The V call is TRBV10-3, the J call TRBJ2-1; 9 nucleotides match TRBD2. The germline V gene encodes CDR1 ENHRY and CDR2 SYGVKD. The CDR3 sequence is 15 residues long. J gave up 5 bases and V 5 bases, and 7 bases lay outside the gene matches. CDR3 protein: CAISSVPSGNNEQFF. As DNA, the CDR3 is TGTGCCATCAGTAGCGTGCCTAGCGGGAACAATGAGCAGTTCTTC.

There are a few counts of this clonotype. CDR3 in amino acids: CASSLTAGADTQYF. The CDR3 DNA follows: TGTGCCAGCAGTTTAACAGCGGGGGCGGATACGCAGTATTTT. The gene calls are TRBV12-3 or TRBV12-4 and TRBJ2-3; TRBD2 matches at 8 bases. V lost 2 bases, J lost 6 bases, and 4 bases stayed unmatched. The CDR3 has 14 residues.

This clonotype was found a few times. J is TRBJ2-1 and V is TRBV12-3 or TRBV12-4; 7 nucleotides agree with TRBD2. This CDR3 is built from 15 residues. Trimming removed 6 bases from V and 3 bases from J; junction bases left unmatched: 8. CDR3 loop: CASSSVGGVYNEQFF. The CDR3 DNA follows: TGTGCCAGCAGCTCTGTGGGGGGGGTCTACAATGAGCAGTTCTTC.

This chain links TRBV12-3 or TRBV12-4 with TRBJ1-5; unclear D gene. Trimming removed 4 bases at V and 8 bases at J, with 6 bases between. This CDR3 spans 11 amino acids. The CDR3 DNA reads TGTGCCAGCAGTTCGGGAAAGCCCCAGCATTTT. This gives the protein CASSSGKPQHF.

CDR3 loop: CASSEGQGGNEQFF. As DNA, the CDR3 is TGTGCCAGCAGCGAGGGACAGGGCGGGAATGAGCAGTTCTTC. The genes are TRBV9 and TRBJ2-1, with 9 bases identical to TRBD1. CDR1 is SGDLS and CDR2 is YYNGEE in the germline V gene. The CDR3 spans 14 residues. Trimming cost V 3 bases and J 7 bases; bases outside gene matches: 5.

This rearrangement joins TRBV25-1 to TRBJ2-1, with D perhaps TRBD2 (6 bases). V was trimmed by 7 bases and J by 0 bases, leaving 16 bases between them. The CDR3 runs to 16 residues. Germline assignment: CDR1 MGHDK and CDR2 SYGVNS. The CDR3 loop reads CASTAVAGSSYNEQFF. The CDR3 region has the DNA TGTGCCAGCACCGCCGTGGCGGGATCCTCCTACAATGAGCAGTTCTTC.

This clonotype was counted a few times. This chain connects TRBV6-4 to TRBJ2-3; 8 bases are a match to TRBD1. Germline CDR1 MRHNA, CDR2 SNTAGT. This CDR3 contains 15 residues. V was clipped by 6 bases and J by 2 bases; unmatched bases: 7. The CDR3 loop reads CASSPRTGTTDTQYF. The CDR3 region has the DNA TGTGCCAGCAGCCCCAGGACAGGGACCACAGATACGCAGTATTTT.

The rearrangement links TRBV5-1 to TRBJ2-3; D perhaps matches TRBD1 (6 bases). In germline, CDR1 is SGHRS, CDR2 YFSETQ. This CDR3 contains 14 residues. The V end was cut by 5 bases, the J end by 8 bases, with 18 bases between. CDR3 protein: CASRPQGPDGTQYF. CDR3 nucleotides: TGCGCCAGCAGGCCACAGGGCCCTGACGGTACGCAGTATTTT. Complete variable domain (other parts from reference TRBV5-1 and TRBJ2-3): KAGVTQTPRYLIKTRGQQVTLSCSPISGHRSVSWYQQTPGQGLQFLFEYFSETQRNKGNFPGRFSGRQFSNSRSEMNVSTLELGDSALYLCASRPQGPDGTQYFGPGTRLTVL.

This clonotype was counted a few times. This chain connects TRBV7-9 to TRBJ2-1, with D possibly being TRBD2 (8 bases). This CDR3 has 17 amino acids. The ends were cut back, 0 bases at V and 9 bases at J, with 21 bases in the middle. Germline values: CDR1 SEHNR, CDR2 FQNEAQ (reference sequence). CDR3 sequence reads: CASSLAWSSGTDPEQFF. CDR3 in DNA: TGTGCCAGCAGCTTAGCGTGGAGTAGCGGGACAGATCCTGAGCAGTTCTTC.

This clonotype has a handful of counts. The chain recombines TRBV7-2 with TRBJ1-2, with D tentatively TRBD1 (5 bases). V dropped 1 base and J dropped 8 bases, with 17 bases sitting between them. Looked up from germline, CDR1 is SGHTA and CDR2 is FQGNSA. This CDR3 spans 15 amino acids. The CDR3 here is CASSLVVVTGLGYTF. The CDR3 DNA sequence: TGTGCCAGCAGCTTAGTGGTCGTTACAGGATTAGGCTACACCTTC.

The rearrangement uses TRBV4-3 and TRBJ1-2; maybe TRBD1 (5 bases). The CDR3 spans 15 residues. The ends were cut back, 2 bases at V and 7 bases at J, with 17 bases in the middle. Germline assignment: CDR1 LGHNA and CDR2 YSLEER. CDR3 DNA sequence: TGCGCCAGCAGCCAACCGGGGCCCCCTATTATTGGCTACACCTTC. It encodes CASSQPGPPIIGYTF.

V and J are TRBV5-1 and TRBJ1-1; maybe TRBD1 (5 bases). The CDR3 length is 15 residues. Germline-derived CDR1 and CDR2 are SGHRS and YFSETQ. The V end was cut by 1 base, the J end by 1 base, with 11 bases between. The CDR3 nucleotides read TGCGCCAGCAGCTTGTCGGGCAGGGCGAACACTGAAGCTTTCTTT. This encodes CASSLSGRANTEAFF.

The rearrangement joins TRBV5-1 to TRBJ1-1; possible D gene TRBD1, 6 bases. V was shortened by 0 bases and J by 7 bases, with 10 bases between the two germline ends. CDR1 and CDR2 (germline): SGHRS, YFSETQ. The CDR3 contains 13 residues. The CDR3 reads CASSLAGTLEAFF. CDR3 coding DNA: TGCGCCAGCAGCTTGGCCGGGACACTTGAAGCTTTCTTT.

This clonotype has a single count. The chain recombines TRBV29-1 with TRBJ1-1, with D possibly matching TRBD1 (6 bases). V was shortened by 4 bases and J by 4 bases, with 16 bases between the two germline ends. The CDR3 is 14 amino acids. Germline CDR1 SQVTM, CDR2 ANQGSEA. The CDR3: CSVGQVHYFTEAFF. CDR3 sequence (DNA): TGCAGCGTTGGACAGGTCCACTACTTCACTGAAGCTTTCTTT.

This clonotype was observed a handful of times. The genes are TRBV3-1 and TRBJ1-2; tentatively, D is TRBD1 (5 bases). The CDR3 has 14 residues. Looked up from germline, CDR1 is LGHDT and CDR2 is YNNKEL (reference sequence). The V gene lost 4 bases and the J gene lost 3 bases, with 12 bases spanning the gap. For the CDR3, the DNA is TGTGCCAGCAGCCCAAGGGGATTGTACTATGGCTACACCTTC. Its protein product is CASSPRGLYYGYTF.

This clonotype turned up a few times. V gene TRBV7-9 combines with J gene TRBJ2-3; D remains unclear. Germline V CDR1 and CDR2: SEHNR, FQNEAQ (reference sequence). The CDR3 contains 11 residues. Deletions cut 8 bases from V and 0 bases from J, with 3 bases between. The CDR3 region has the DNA TGTGCCAGCCAAAGCACAGATACGCAGTATTTT. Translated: CASQSTDTQYF.